This T cell receptor (beta chain) was recorded in a study of T cell responses to AZD1222 COVID-19 vaccine. Regarding the study as a whole: The reported proportion of spike-specific TCRs targeting unmutated variant regions was nearly half.

Points on this clone: Its antigen is not known.

Sequencing used immunoSEQ multiplex PCR; TCRdb keeps in-frame clones, though not all of them. Among over 110,000 clones listed, 75% to 90% were seen once. Per the germline V gene, CDR1 is SGHDN and CDR2 is FVKESK. Trimming stripped 2 bases from V and 2 bases from J, with 10 bases between. The CDR3 spans 15 residues. Specimen: peripheral blood, collected 28 days after the second AZD1222 dose. The receptor was isolated from an adult who received the AZD1222 COVID-19 vaccine. The chain links TRBV14 to TRBJ1-3; D possibly corresponds to TRBD1 (5 bases). The CDR3 bases are TGTGCCAGCAGCCAAAGCAGAGGGGCTGGAAACACCATATATTTT. As protein: CASSQSRGAGNTIYF.